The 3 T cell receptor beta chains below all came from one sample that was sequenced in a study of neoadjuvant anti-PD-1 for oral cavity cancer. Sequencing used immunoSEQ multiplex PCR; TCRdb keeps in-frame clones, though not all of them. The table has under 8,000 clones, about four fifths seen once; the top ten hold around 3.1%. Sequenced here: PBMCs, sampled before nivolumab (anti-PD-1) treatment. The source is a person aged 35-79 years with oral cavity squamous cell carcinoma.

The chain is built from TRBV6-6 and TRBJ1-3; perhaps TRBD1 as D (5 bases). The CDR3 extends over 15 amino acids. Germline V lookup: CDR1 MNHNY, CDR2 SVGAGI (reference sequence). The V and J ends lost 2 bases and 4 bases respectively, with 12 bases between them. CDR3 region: CASSYEGARGNTIYF. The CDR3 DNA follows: TGTGCCAGCAGTTACGAAGGGGCGCGAGGAAACACCATATATTTT.

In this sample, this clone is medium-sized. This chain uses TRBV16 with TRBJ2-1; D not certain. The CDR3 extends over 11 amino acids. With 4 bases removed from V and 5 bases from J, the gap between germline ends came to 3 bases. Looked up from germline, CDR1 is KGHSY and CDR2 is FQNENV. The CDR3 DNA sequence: TGTGCCAGCAGCCCTAACAATGAGCAGTTCTTC. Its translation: CASSPNNEQFF. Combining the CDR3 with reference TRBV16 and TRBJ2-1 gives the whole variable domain GEEVAQTPKHLVRGEGQKAKLYCAPIKGHSYVFWYQQVLKNEFKFLISFQNENVFDETGMPKERFSAKCLPNSPCSLEIQATKLEDSAVYFCASSPNNEQFFGPGTRLTVL.

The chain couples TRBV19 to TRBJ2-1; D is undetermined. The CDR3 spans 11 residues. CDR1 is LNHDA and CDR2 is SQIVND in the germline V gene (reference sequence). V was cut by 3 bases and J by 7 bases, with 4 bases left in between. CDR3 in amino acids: CASSMSNEQFF. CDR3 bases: TGTGCCAGTAGTATGAGTAATGAGCAGTTCTTC. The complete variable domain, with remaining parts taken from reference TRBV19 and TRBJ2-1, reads DGGITQSPKYLFRKEGQNVTLSCEQNLNHDAMYWYRQDPGQGLRLIYYSQIVNDFQKGDIAEGYSVSREKKESFPLTVTSAQKNPTAFYLCASSMSNEQFFGPGTRLTVL.